This TCR beta chain stems from a study of T cell clones after liver transplantation. Study-level points and caveats: Donor-reactive sequences fell more than third party-reactive ones, suggesting partial deletion.

Produced via immunoSEQ multiplex PCR; TCRdb's table is partial and in-frame only. Among tens of thousands of clones, roughly 80% were seen once, and the ten largest hold about 0.45%. In regard to this clone: Its antigen remains unidentified.

CDR1 and CDR2 (germline): MNHEY, SMNVEV (reference sequence). Trimming pared 0 bases from V and 5 bases from J, leaving 7 bases between. CDR3 length equals 14 residues. The chain recombines TRBV27 with TRBJ2-2; a possible D gene is TRBD1 (6 bases). The sequenced sample was CD4+ T cells from blood, obtained approximately 45 months after liver transplant. The sequence came from a human patient who received a liver transplant. Some T cells may originate from the graft donor. The CDR3: CASSLSDRTGELFF. Here the CDR3 DNA reads TGTGCCAGCAGTTTATCGGACAGAACCGGGGAGCTGTTTTTT.